What follows are 26 T cell receptor beta chains derived from one specimen sequenced in a study of blood T cell repertoires in COVID-19. The data were produced by immunoSEQ multiplex PCR, yet TCRdb's version contains in-frame clones alone and is incomplete. The sample includes 200,000 to 250,000 clones, 65% to 90% of them seen just once. The sequenced sample consisted of peripheral blood. These receptors all come from a man aged 45-65 years with COVID-19, enrolled during active disease.

The chain employs TRBV9 and TRBJ2-1; D is unclear. Trimming took 5 bases from V and 0 from J, leaving 6 bases between them. The CDR3 spans 13 residues. CDR1 and CDR2 from the germline V gene are SGDLS and YYNGEE. DNA of the CDR3: TGTGCCAGCAGTATCGGCTCCTACAATGAGCAGTTCTTC. Amino acids: CASSIGSYNEQFF.

The V gene is TRBV25-1, the J gene TRBJ2-6; D might be TRBD2 (5 bases). Trimming cost V 6 bases and J 4 bases, with 16 bases left between them. This CDR3 contains 16 residues. Germline CDR1 reads MGHDK; CDR2 reads SYGVNS. CDR3 in DNA: TGTGCCAGCAGACCCCCGGGGATTGCCGGGGCCAACGTCCTGACTTTC. Protein: CASRPPGIAGANVLTF.

The rearrangement joins TRBV3-1 (or the pseudogene TRBV3-2) to TRBJ2-1, with D perhaps TRBD1 (7 bases). Trimming left V 1 base short and J 7 bases short, with 14 bases between. This CDR3 comprises 15 residues. Germline loops: CDR1 LGHDT, CDR2 YNNKEL (reference sequence). The CDR3 region is CASSQVAQGRNEQFF. The CDR3 DNA sequence: TGTGCCAGCAGCCAAGTTGCACAGGGGAGGAATGAGCAGTTCTTC.

This clone was detected only once. V and J are TRBV10-3 and TRBJ1-1; possible D gene TRBD1, 6 bases. Trimming left V 3 bases short and J 3 bases short, with 11 bases between. Germline CDR1 ENHRY, CDR2 SYGVKD. This CDR3 is 14 amino acids long. The CDR3 DNA sequence: TGTGCCATCAGTGATTACAGGGTGGACACTGAAGCTTTCTTT. Its translation: CAISDYRVDTEAFF.

The gene calls are TRBV10-2 and TRBJ2-1; 9 bases match TRBD1. In germline, CDR1 is WSHSY, CDR2 SAAADI. CDR3 length: 16 residues. V gave up 5 bases and J gave up 8 bases; unmatched junction bases: 13. This CDR3 reads CASSRTGALYSDEQFF. CDR3 DNA: TGCGCCAGCAGTCGGACAGGGGCCCTTTATTCGGATGAGCAGTTCTTC.

The chain employs TRBV7-3 and TRBJ2-3; the match to TRBD2 covers 7 bases. The V segment lost 3 bases and the J segment 1 base; nucleotides outside the gene matches: 7. Germline V gene data show CDR1 as SGHTA and CDR2 as FQGTGA. The CDR3 sequence is 16 residues long. CDR3 in DNA: TGTGCCAGCAGCTTTGGGCCGGCGGGAGGCACAGATACGCAGTATTTT. Its translation is CASSFGPAGGTDTQYF.

This clone was seen only once. Here the CDR3 reads CASSFIAGALRDYEQYF. CDR3 in DNA: TGTGCCAGCAGTTTTATAGCGGGAGCTCTACGGGACTACGAGCAGTACTTC. The genes are TRBV6-2 or TRBV6-3 and TRBJ2-7; TRBD2 matches 9 bases. This CDR3 comprises 17 residues. Looked up from germline, CDR1 is MNHEY and CDR2 is SVGEGT. After removal of 4 bases from V and 3 bases from J, the junction contained 13 bases not matched to a gene.

This chain joins TRBV5-1 and TRBJ2-1; perhaps TRBD1 as D (6 bases). CDR1 SGHRS and CDR2 YFSETQ come from the germline V gene. Deletions cut 4 bases from V and 1 base from J, with 12 bases between. This CDR3 has 15 residues. In DNA, the CDR3 is TGCGCCAGCAGCATGGACAGTCCTTCCTACAATGAGCAGTTCTTC. It encodes CASSMDSPSYNEQFF.

This chain uses TRBV6-2 or TRBV6-3 with TRBJ2-3; no clear D. CDR1 MNHEY and CDR2 SVGEGT come from the germline V gene. Trimming stripped 4 bases from V and 0 bases from J, with 8 bases between. The CDR3 loop spans 14 amino acids. The CDR3 region is CASSFAESTDTQYF. DNA of the CDR3: TGTGCCAGCAGTTTCGCGGAGAGCACAGATACGCAGTATTTT.

CDR3 residues: CASSSGDRGGEKLFF. In nucleotides, the CDR3 is TGCGCCAGCAGCTCAGGGGACAGGGGAGGGGAAAAACTGTTTTTT. V and J are TRBV5-1 and TRBJ1-4, with 10 nucleotides matching TRBD1. The J segment lost 8 bases and the V segment lost 3 bases, leaving 7 bases of the junction unmatched. The CDR3 extends over 15 amino acids. The V gene's germline CDR1 is SGHRS and CDR2 YFSETQ.

This chain links TRBV3-1 (or the pseudogene TRBV3-2) with TRBJ1-1, with 8 bases aligning to TRBD1. CDR1 is LGHDT and CDR2 is YNNKEL in the germline V gene (reference sequence). J was trimmed by 5 bases and V by 5 bases; bases with no gene match: 4. The length of the CDR3 is 13 residues. The CDR3 region is CASSSRQGTEAFF. In DNA, the CDR3 is TGTGCCAGCAGCTCTCGACAGGGGACTGAAGCTTTCTTT.

The rearrangement links TRBV10-3 to TRBJ1-2; 7 bases map to TRBD1. Germline CDR1 is ENHRY and CDR2 is SYGVKD. V shed 4 bases and J 2 bases; nucleotides not matched to a gene: 7. The CDR3 covers 15 residues. The CDR3 is CAISALTGSNYGYTF. For the CDR3, the DNA is TGTGCCATCAGTGCCTTGACAGGGAGCAACTATGGCTACACCTTC.

The chain carries TRBV7-8 and TRBJ2-3; 11 nucleotides align to TRBD2. The V and J ends lost 2 bases and 5 bases, in that order; junction bases with no gene match: 6. CDR3 length: 16 amino acids. Germline CDR1 SGHVS, CDR2 FQNEAQ. The CDR3 protein is CASSLIAGGPGDTQYF. In DNA, the CDR3 is TGTGCCAGCAGCTTAATAGCGGGGGGGCCGGGAGATACGCAGTATTTT.

Worth noting for this clone: Other DNA sequences in the same sample also yield this CDR3. J is TRBJ2-2 and V is TRBV4-1, with D perhaps matching TRBD2 (6 bases). Germline lookup yields CDR1 MGHRA and CDR2 YSYEKL. CDR3 size: 17 residues. Deletions cut 0 bases from V and 0 bases from J, with 11 bases between. The CDR3 region is CASSQDVGGANTGELFF. CDR3 bases: TGCGCCAGCAGCCAAGATGTTGGCGGGGCGAACACCGGGGAGCTGTTTTTT.

This chain joins TRBV7-6 and TRBJ1-1, with 7 bases aligning to TRBD1. Germline loops: CDR1 SGHVS, CDR2 FNYEAQ. This CDR3 spans 17 amino acids. V gave up 4 bases and J gave up 0 bases; unmatched junction bases: 11. In DNA form, the CDR3 reads TGTGCCAGCAGCTCTCAGACAGGGCCGGGGATGAACACTGAAGCTTTCTTT. Protein sequence: CASSSQTGPGMNTEAFF.

This clone was recorded only once. The rearrangement links TRBV9 to TRBJ1-2, with D perhaps matching TRBD1 (5 bases). Trimming took 5 bases from V and 6 from J, leaving 20 bases between them. Germline CDR1 and CDR2: SGDLS and YYNGEE. The CDR3 runs to 15 residues. Here the CDR3 DNA reads TGTGCCAGCAGGCGGAGATCAGTGGACAATGATGGCTACACCTTC. This gives the protein CASRRRSVDNDGYTF.

The chain combines TRBV6-5 with TRBJ2-3; a weak D match, TRBD2 (6 bases). V lost 1 base, J lost 6 bases, and 14 bases lay in between. The CDR3 has 15 amino acids. Germline CDR1 and CDR2: MNHEY and SVGAGI. Written as DNA, the CDR3 is TGTGCCAGCAGTTACTTTGCGGGGAGACCTGATACGCAGTATTTT. Residues: CASSYFAGRPDTQYF.

The chain employs TRBV24-1 and TRBJ2-3, with 7 bases lining up with TRBD1. V trimming: 8 bases; J trimming: 3 bases; junction bases outside the gene matches: 10. CDR1 KGHDR and CDR2 SFDVKD come from the germline V gene. The CDR3 totals 15 residues. The CDR3 reads CATTLDRVGTDTQYF. For the CDR3, the DNA is TGTGCCACCACCCTTGACAGGGTAGGGACAGATACGCAGTATTTT.

This clone is a singleton in its sample. This sequence joins TRBV4-2 and TRBJ1-2; 7 nucleotides match TRBD1. V dropped 0 bases and J dropped 2; count of bases not matched to a gene: 6. In germline, CDR1 is LGHNA, CDR2 YNFKEQ. This CDR3 has 16 residues. For the CDR3, the DNA is TGTGCCAGCAGCCAAGATTTAGACAGGGCGAACTATGGCTACACCTTC. Translating it yields CASSQDLDRANYGYTF.

The chain employs TRBV25-1 and TRBJ1-2, with 10 bases matching TRBD1. Unmatched junction bases numbered 7, after V lost 0 bases and J lost 9 bases. The V gene's germline CDR1 is MGHDK and CDR2 SYGVNS. This CDR3 is built from 15 residues. The CDR3 nucleotides read TGTGCCAGCAGTGAATATCATTGGGACAGGGGTCGCTACACCTTC. It codes for CASSEYHWDRGRYTF.

V usage is TRBV18 and J usage is TRBJ1-1, with D unresolved. Germline CDR1 is KGHSH and CDR2 is LQKENI. Trimming pared 5 bases from V and 1 base from J, leaving 5 bases between. The CDR3 sequence is 12 residues long. The CDR3 here is CASSNGNTEAFF. DNA for the CDR3: TGTGCCAGCTCAAACGGGAACACTGAAGCTTTCTTT.

The CDR3 DNA reads TGTGCCAGTAGGTCCGGGACAATAAATTCACCCCTCCACTTT. Translation: CASRSGTINSPLHF. J is TRBJ1-6 and V is TRBV19; D is perhaps TRBD1 (6 bases). Per the germline V gene, CDR1 is LNHDA and CDR2 is SQIVND (reference sequence). V dropped 6 bases and J dropped 7 bases, with 13 bases sitting between them. This CDR3 region has 14 residues.

This clone is a singleton in its sample. V is TRBV6-5 and J is TRBJ1-5; 8 bases line up with TRBD1. CDR1 and CDR2 (germline): MNHEY, SVGAGI. The CDR3 totals 14 residues. V gave up 6 bases and J gave up 5 bases; unmatched junction bases: 6. In DNA form, the CDR3 reads TGTGCCAGCAGCCGGACAGGGTACGATCAGCCCCAGCATTTT. Translating gives CASSRTGYDQPQHF.

This clone was seen only a few times. V and J are TRBV25-1 and TRBJ2-2, with D perhaps TRBD1 (5 bases). This CDR3 region has 15 residues. Trimming left V 6 bases short and J 0 bases short, with 11 bases between. Germline lookup yields CDR1 MGHDK and CDR2 SYGVNS. Written as DNA, the CDR3 is TGTGCCAGCAGCCTGACAGATTCGAACACCGGGGAGCTGTTTTTT. Translated, it gives CASSLTDSNTGELFF.

The rearrangement links TRBV19 to TRBJ1-4; 7 nucleotides line up with TRBD1. Germline CDR1 LNHDA, CDR2 SQIVND (reference sequence). This CDR3 is built from 14 residues. V lost 3 bases to trimming and J lost 4 bases; unmatched junction nucleotides: 2. CDR3 residues: CASSIGTVNEKLFF. CDR3 DNA sequence: TGTGCCAGTAGTATCGGGACAGTTAATGAAAAACTGTTTTTT.

The J gene is TRBJ2-1, the V gene TRBV9; 7 nucleotides align to TRBD1. V shed 0 bases, J shed 7 bases, and the junction held 4 bases outside the gene matches. Germline V lookup: CDR1 SGDLS, CDR2 YYNGEE. This CDR3 is 14 amino acids long. The CDR3 protein is CASSVDGTVNEQFF. The CDR3 nucleotides are TGTGCCAGCAGCGTAGATGGGACAGTTAATGAGCAGTTCTTC.